Shown below are 14 T cell receptor beta chains from a single sample sequenced in a study of T cells in Graves' hyperthyroidism and ophthalmopathy. Researchers took RNA transcripts and amplified the TCR beta CDR3 regions from them. An initial round of RT-PCR targeting the TCR CDR3 relied on the HTBI primer set. TCRdb independently ran MiXCR on the multiplex PCR reads; one entry per CDR3 protein. The repertoire has over 500,000 distinct CDR3 sequences, approximately 15% of them found once; the top ten carry approximately 15%. Sequencing used blood. These TCRs come from a woman in her thirties or forties with Graves' hyperthyroidism.

In this sample, this clonotype turned up a few times. The chain couples TRBV12-3 or TRBV12-4 to TRBJ1-5; 8 nucleotides align to TRBD1. This CDR3 region has 14 residues. J gave up 7 bases and V 6 bases, and 8 bases lay outside the gene matches. The DNA of the CDR3 is TGTGCCAGCAGATTGACAGGGGTTGAGCAGCCCCAGCATTTT. This encodes CASRLTGVEQPQHF.

In its sample, this clonotype was seen many times. This chain links TRBV27 with TRBJ2-2; D gene ambiguous. V lost 5 bases, J lost 5 bases, and 18 bases lay in between. This CDR3 spans 16 amino acids. Germline values: CDR1 MNHEY, CDR2 SMNVEV (reference sequence). The CDR3 nucleotides are TGTGCCAGCAGTAACTCACGGGCAATTCAAACCGGGGAGCTGTTTTTT. This translates into CASSNSRAIQTGELFF.

This clonotype was recorded at least ten times. V usage is TRBV5-6 and J usage is TRBJ2-1, with 7 bases lining up with TRBD2. The CDR3 runs 16 residues. Germline CDR1 reads SGHDT; CDR2 reads YYEEEE. J lost 4 bases, V lost 0 bases, and 7 bases had no gene match. CDR3 sequence: CASSLVGTTRYNEQFF. The CDR3 nucleotides are TGTGCCAGCAGCTTGGTGGGGACTACCAGGTACAATGAGCAGTTCTTC. The complete variable domain, with remaining parts taken from reference TRBV5-6 and TRBJ2-1, reads DAGVTQSPTHLIKTRGQQVTLRCSPKSGHDTVSWYQQALGQGPQFIFQYYEEEERQRGNFPDRFSGHQFPNYSSELNVNALLLGDSALYLCASSLVGTTRYNEQFFGPGTRLTVL.

In its sample, this clonotype was seen a few times. This chain uses TRBV12-3 or TRBV12-4 with TRBJ2-7; possibly TRBD2 for D (6 bases). V lost 3 bases and J 2 bases, leaving 8 bases between the germline ends. This CDR3 has 13 residues. CDR3 coding DNA: TGTGCCAGCAGTTTCGTAGCGGCCTACGAGCAGTACTTC. Translated, it gives CASSFVAAYEQYF.

The rearrangement links TRBV6-2 or TRBV6-3 to TRBJ1-2; TRBD1 matches 8 bases. CDR1 and CDR2 (germline): MNHEY, SVGEGT. The CDR3 is 13 residues long. V gave up 6 bases and J gave up 7 bases; unmatched junction bases: 7. This chain's CDR3 is CASSPPQGVGYTF. CDR3 nucleotides: TGTGCCAGCAGCCCGCCACAGGGGGTTGGCTACACCTTC.

This clonotype occurred once. The chain links TRBV4-1 to TRBJ1-2, with 7 bases that match TRBD1. V dropped 4 bases and J dropped 3; count of bases not matched to a gene: 8. CDR1 is MGHRA and CDR2 is YSYEKL in the germline V gene. The CDR3 spans 15 residues. CDR3 bases: TGCGCCAGCAGCCCGTCGACAGGGACTGACTATGGCTACACCTTC. This translates into CASSPSTGTDYGYTF.

The CDR3 loop is CSAKTGTPGELFF. CDR3 bases: TGCAGTGCCAAGACAGGGACCCCCGGGGAGCTGTTTTTT. The chain couples TRBV20-1 to TRBJ2-2; 7 positions agree with TRBD1. Germline CDR1 is DFQATT and CDR2 is SNEGSKA (reference sequence). The V segment lost 6 bases and the J segment 6 bases; nucleotides outside the gene matches: 7. This CDR3 comprises 13 residues.

In its sample, this clonotype was seen many times. The gene calls are TRBV28 and TRBJ2-3; 7 positions agree with TRBD1. Trimming removed 3 bases from V and 3 bases from J; junction bases left unmatched: 3. Looked up from germline, CDR1 is MDHEN and CDR2 is SYDVKM. The CDR3 runs 14 residues. The CDR3 DNA reads TGTGCCAGCAGTTTGAGGGGGCTGACAGATACGCAGTATTTT. This encodes CASSLRGLTDTQYF.

This chain links TRBV19 with TRBJ1-1; D gene unclear. Trimming stripped 7 bases from V and 3 bases from J, with 12 bases between. This CDR3 is built from 13 residues. From germline, CDR1 is LNHDA and CDR2 SQIVND (reference sequence). The chain's CDR3 is CASKRQDYTEAFF. Here the CDR3 DNA reads TGTGCCAGTAAACGGCAGGATTACACTGAAGCTTTCTTT. The full variable domain, completed using reference TRBV19 and TRBJ1-1, is DGGITQSPKYLFRKEGQNVTLSCEQNLNHDAMYWYRQDPGQGLRLIYYSQIVNDFQKGDIAEGYSVSREKKESFPLTVTSAQKNPTAFYLCASKRQDYTEAFFGQGTRLTVV.

This clonotype was observed a handful of times. The rearrangement uses TRBV24-1 and TRBJ2-5, with D unresolved. V was pared by 1 base and J by 3 bases, with 11 bases between. This CDR3 comprises 15 residues. CDR1 and CDR2 from the germline V gene are KGHDR and SFDVKD. The CDR3 loop is CATSDLRLRKETQYF. CDR3 DNA: TGTGCCACCAGTGATTTACGACTGAGGAAAGAGACCCAGTACTTC.

About this clonotype itself: A read error may explain this, as a much larger clone is one base away. The chain joins TRBV27 to TRBJ1-1; 8 positions agree with TRBD1. This CDR3 is built from 17 residues. V dropped 1 base and J dropped 2; count of bases not matched to a gene: 9. Germline CDR1 is MNHEY and CDR2 is SMNVEV (reference sequence). The CDR3 DNA sequence: TGTGCCAGCAGTTTATACCCTGTACAGGGGGGAAACACTGAAGCTTTCTTT. This translates into CASSLYPVQGGNTEAFF.

This clonotype was counted ten times or more. The V call is TRBV5-1, the J call TRBJ1-1; 7 bases fit TRBD1. V dropped 5 bases and J dropped 6; count of bases not matched to a gene: 7. The CDR3 has 13 amino acids. Germline V CDR1 and CDR2: SGHRS, YFSETQ. The CDR3 DNA sequence: TGCGCCAGCAGTGCAGGGGGGGTCTCTGAAGCTTTCTTT. Amino acids: CASSAGGVSEAFF. The full variable domain, with the rest looked up from reference TRBV5-1 and TRBJ1-1, is KAGVTQTPRYLIKTRGQQVTLSCSPISGHRSVSWYQQTPGQGLQFLFEYFSETQRNKGNFPGRFSGRQFSNSRSEMNVSTLELGDSALYLCASSAGGVSEAFFGQGTRLTVV.

There are a few counts of this clonotype. The CDR3 loop reads CASGRTGNEQFF. Written as DNA, the CDR3 is TGTGCTAGTGGCCGAACAGGGAATGAGCAGTTCTTC. The chain joins TRBV12-5 to TRBJ2-1; a weak D match, TRBD1 (6 bases). The CDR3 length is 12 residues. Germline-derived CDR1 and CDR2 are LGHNT and FRNRAP. The ends were cut back, 6 bases at V and 7 bases at J, with 10 bases in the middle.

This clonotype turned up a few times. The chain recombines TRBV4-1 with TRBJ2-1; D is possibly TRBD2 (6 bases). V gave up 0 bases and J gave up 0 bases, with 12 bases separating them. The CDR3 has 17 residues. The germline CDR1 and CDR2 sequences are MGHRA and YSYEKL. The CDR3 DNA follows: TGCGCCAGCAGCCAAGATAGCTTAGCGGCCTCCTACAATGAGCAGTTCTTC. Translated: CASSQDSLAASYNEQFF.